The sequence of this TCR beta chain was determined in a study of regulatory T cells in long-lasting Graves disease. The study, taken as a whole, reports: Researchers examined only peripheral blood and not thyroid tissue. Persistent disease showed a preference for TRBV28, TRBJ1-2 and TRBJ2-5. Accuracy was possibly reduced by small sample size.

Investigators prepared the TCR beta libraries by applying iRepertoire HTBI primers and Arm-PCR of CDR3 regions. As processed by the authors: Roughly 65 TRBV and 14 TRBJ segments were identified across samples. MiXCR was run by TCRdb on the multiplex PCR reads, yielding one entry per CDR3 protein. In this record, the V and J calls reflect TCRdb's handling and not the investigators' own analysis. The repertoire holds about 440,000 distinct CDR3 sequences, with 15% as singletons. V was clipped by 5 bases and J by 0 bases, with 10 bases between them. The CDR3 consists of 13 residues. Germline assignment: CDR1 GTSNPN and CDR2 SVGIG (reference sequence). Sample time point: newly diagnosed GD, antithyroid drugs for less than 3 months. PBMC-extracted RNA yielded the TCR library. To note about this clonotype: The antigen is unknown.

These data are also associated with another study on T cells in Graves' hyperthyroidism and ophthalmopathy.

The sample was peripheral blood mononuclear cells (PBMCs), taken at new diagnosis, from a patient treated with antithyroid drugs. The chain uses TRBV30 and TRBJ1-1; a weak D match, TRBD1 (5 bases). The clonotype was recovered from a woman younger than 45 with Graves disease. The chain's CDR3 is CAWGRDLNTEAFF. DNA for the CDR3: TGTGCCTGGGGAAGGGACCTGAACACTGAAGCTTTCTTT.